This TCR beta chain stems from a study of blood T cell repertoires in COVID-19. The protocol was immunoSEQ multiplex PCR, while the TCRdb copy is restricted to in-frame clones and leaves out a portion. Of around 380,000 clones listed, about 87% are singletons. With 6 bases removed from V and 6 bases from J, the gap between germline ends came to 17 bases. Germline V gene sequence: CDR1 MNHEY, CDR2 SVGAGI. This CDR3 has 14 amino acids. V usage is TRBV6-5 and J usage is TRBJ1-2, with D uncertain. The sample was PBMCs or T cells enriched from blood (not recorded which). The clonotype comes from a man aged 30-40 years who had recovered from COVID-19. The CDR3 region is CASSPGSGVDGYTF. As DNA, the CDR3 is TGTGCCAGCAGCCCCGGAAGCGGGGTGGATGGCTACACCTTC.